These 25 T cell receptor beta chains originate from one sample sequenced in a study of T cells and Merkel cell carcinoma outcomes. The data were produced by immunoSEQ multiplex PCR, yet TCRdb's version contains in-frame clones alone and is incomplete. The sample contains around 3,500 clones, approximately 92% of which appear only once. Specimen: tumor tissue from Merkel cell carcinoma. Source of these receptors: a human donor with Merkel cell carcinoma.

The CDR3, as DNA: TGCGCCAGCAGCTTGGGGGCCGGGAACACTGAGCAGTTCTTC. Translation: CASSLGAGNTEQFF. The chain links TRBV5-1 to TRBJ2-1; D may be TRBD2 (5 bases). V was pared by 0 bases and J by 9 bases, with 13 bases between. Germline V CDR1 and CDR2: SGHRS, YFSETQ. This CDR3 has 14 residues.

V and J are TRBV19 and TRBJ1-5, with D maybe TRBD1 (6 bases). The CDR3 is 13 amino acids. V shed 7 bases and J shed 9 bases, with 16 bases lying between them. CDR1 and CDR2 (germline): LNHDA, SQIVND (reference sequence). The CDR3 protein is CASMRGGLRPQHF. CDR3 DNA: TGTGCCAGTATGCGAGGGGGATTAAGGCCCCAGCATTTT.

The chain couples TRBV7-9 to TRBJ2-3; tentative D call: TRBD1 (6 bases). There are 15 residues in the CDR3. Germline lookup yields CDR1 SEHNR and CDR2 FQNEAQ (reference sequence). V was trimmed by 3 bases and J by 1 base, leaving 11 bases between them. CDR3 nucleotide sequence: TGTGCCAGCAGCTTGGTACAGGGCCGCACAGATACGCAGTATTTT. Translation gives CASSLVQGRTDTQYF. Combining the CDR3 with reference TRBV7-9 and TRBJ2-3 gives the whole variable domain DTGVSQNPRHKITKRGQNVTFRCDPISEHNRLYWYRQTLGQGPEFLTYFQNEAQLEKSRLLSDRFSAERPKGSFSTLEIQRTEQGDSAMYLCASSLVQGRTDTQYFGPGTRLTVL.

The chain combines TRBV9 with TRBJ2-5, with 7 bases matching TRBD2. CDR1 is SGDLS and CDR2 is YYNGEE in the germline V gene. The V segment lost 4 bases and the J segment 3 bases; nucleotides outside the gene matches: 6. This CDR3 contains 14 residues. The CDR3 loop is CASSKGLTEETQYF. CDR3 coding DNA: TGTGCCAGCAGCAAGGGACTAACTGAAGAGACCCAGTACTTC.

The chain has TRBV29-1 and TRBJ2-1, with a tentative D call TRBD2 (5 bases). This CDR3 is 12 amino acids long. Trimming took 3 bases from V and 7 from J, leaving 10 bases between them. Germline V gene sequence: CDR1 SQVTM, CDR2 ANQGSEA. The CDR3 loop is CSVDGNLNEQFF. In DNA form, the CDR3 reads TGCAGCGTTGACGGGAACTTGAATGAGCAGTTCTTC.

The rearrangement joins TRBV6-5 to TRBJ2-7; the D is unclear. Between the trimmed V and J ends, which lost 4 bases and 3 bases, there was a span of 7 bases. The length of the CDR3 is 12 residues. Looked up from germline, CDR1 is MNHEY and CDR2 is SVGAGI. The CDR3 sequence is CASSSPGYEQYF. The DNA of the CDR3 is TGTGCCAGCAGTTCCCCGGGCTACGAGCAGTACTTC.

This clone was counted between two and nine times. This chain joins TRBV6-1 and TRBJ2-1; a weak D match, TRBD2 (6 bases). The CDR3 has 13 residues. The V gene lost 6 bases and the J gene lost 4 bases, with 10 bases spanning the gap. CDR1 and CDR2 (germline): MNHNS, SASEGT. This chain's CDR3 is CASRDYPYNEQFF. The CDR3 nucleotides are TGTGCCAGCAGGGACTATCCTTACAATGAGCAGTTCTTC.

The gene calls are TRBV5-1 and TRBJ2-7; D call uncertain. Trimming took off 6 bases at V and 1 base at J, with 11 bases between the two ends. Germline values: CDR1 SGHRS, CDR2 YFSETQ. CDR3 length equals 13 residues. The CDR3 loop is CASTPASSYEQYF. CDR3 sequence (DNA): TGCGCCAGCACCCCGGCCAGTTCCTACGAGCAGTACTTC.

V is TRBV15 and J is TRBJ2-4; a weak D match, TRBD2 (7 bases). The length of the CDR3 is 15 residues. Germline loops: CDR1 LNHNV, CDR2 YYDKDF (reference sequence). The V gene lost 5 bases and the J gene lost 0 bases, with 11 bases spanning the gap. In DNA form, the CDR3 reads TGTGCCACCAGCTTTAGGGGGGGAGCCAAAAACATTCAGTACTTC. Translated, it gives CATSFRGGAKNIQYF.

This sequence joins TRBV29-1 and TRBJ2-7; 11 bases match TRBD2. The CDR3 has 15 amino acids. V dropped 6 bases and J dropped 3; count of bases not matched to a gene: 10. In germline, CDR1 is SQVTM, CDR2 ANQGSEA. CDR3 nucleotide sequence: TGCAGCGTCTCCGGGACTAGCGGAGCCCTCTACGAGCAGTACTTC. This codes for CSVSGTSGALYEQYF.

This sequence joins TRBV19 and TRBJ2-1, with D possibly being TRBD1 or TRBD2 (5 bases each). This CDR3 is built from 15 residues. Between the trimmed V and J ends, which lost 10 bases and 0 bases, there was a span of 16 bases. Germline V gene sequence: CDR1 LNHDA, CDR2 SQIVND (reference sequence). CDR3 protein: CATRIDSGSYNEQFF. The CDR3 nucleotides are TGTGCCACCAGAATCGACAGCGGCTCCTACAATGAGCAGTTCTTC.

The chain joins TRBV9 to TRBJ1-1; D is unclear. Germline V CDR1 and CDR2: SGDLS, YYNGEE. V was clipped by 4 bases and J by 0 bases, with 7 bases between them. The CDR3 has 13 amino acids. The CDR3 DNA follows: TGTGCCAGCAGCACCACTGTGAACACTGAAGCTTTCTTT. Protein product: CASSTTVNTEAFF.

The rearrangement uses TRBV7-2 and TRBJ2-3, with D uncertain. The CDR3 length is 11 residues. Per germline, CDR1 SGHTA and CDR2 FQGNSA. Trimming stripped 1 base from V and 5 bases from J, with 1 base between. CDR3 protein: CASSLVDTQYF. Written as DNA, the CDR3 is TGTGCCAGCAGCTTAGTAGATACGCAGTATTTT.

The chain combines TRBV21-1 with TRBJ1-6. TRBV21-1 corresponds to a pseudogene. The CDR3 runs 14 residues. CDR3 sequence: CASRPHRNNSPLHF. The CDR3 region has the DNA TGTGCCAGCCGCCCACATAGGAATAATTCACCCCTCCACTTT.

The V gene is TRBV7-9, the J gene TRBJ2-7; 8 nucleotides line up with TRBD2. Germline loops: CDR1 SEHNR, CDR2 FQNEAQ (reference sequence). V was clipped by 5 bases and J by 6 bases; unmatched bases: 6. The CDR3 has 13 residues. CDR3 sequence reads: CASSPGAGGEQYF. In nucleotides, the CDR3 is TGTGCCAGCAGCCCAGGGGCGGGGGGCGAGCAGTACTTC. The full variable domain, with the rest looked up from reference TRBV7-9 and TRBJ2-7, is DTGVSQNPRHKITKRGQNVTFRCDPISEHNRLYWYRQTLGQGPEFLTYFQNEAQLEKSRLLSDRFSAERPKGSFSTLEIQRTEQGDSAMYLCASSPGAGGEQYFGPGTRLTVT.

V gene TRBV4-2 combines with J gene TRBJ2-3; 7 bases agree with TRBD1. After removal of 0 bases from V and 1 base from J, the junction contained 10 bases not matched to a gene. Germline V gene data show CDR1 as LGHNA and CDR2 as YNFKEQ. The CDR3 consists of 18 residues. The CDR3 loop reads CASSQDPAGGDGTDTQYF. The CDR3 DNA reads as TGTGCCAGCAGCCAAGATCCGGCAGGGGGAGACGGCACAGATACGCAGTATTTT.

Note on this clone: Other DNA variants within this sample encode the same CDR3. The chain carries TRBV28 and TRBJ1-5, with 7 bases aligning to TRBD1. V lost 3 bases, J lost 9 bases, and 11 bases stayed unmatched. From germline, CDR1 is MDHEN and CDR2 SYDVKM. This CDR3 region has 15 residues. CDR3 sequence: CASSFTGVSVRPQHF. The DNA of the CDR3 is TGTGCCAGCAGTTTTACAGGGGTCTCGGTCCGGCCCCAGCATTTT. Full variable domain (rest looked up from reference TRBV28 and TRBJ1-5): DVKVTQSSRYLVKRTGEKVFLECVQDMDHENMFWYRQDPGLGLRLIYFSYDVKMKEKGDIPEGYSVSREKKERFSLILESASTNQTSMYLCASSFTGVSVRPQHFGDGTRLSIL.

About this clone itself: Germline and junction disagree at one end, which may indicate a read error. The genes are TRBV5-4 and TRBJ2-3, with no clear D. Germline-derived CDR1 and CDR2 are SGHNT and YYREEE (reference sequence). This CDR3 comprises 12 residues. CDR3 DNA: TGTGCCAGCAGCCTACTTGGAGATATGCAGTATTTT. Translation gives CASSLLGDMQYF.

The CDR3 is CASSQGYRHPRDEQFF. The CDR3 coding sequence is TGCGCCAGCAGCCAAGGCTACCGTCACCCTAGGGATGAGCAGTTCTTC. V gene TRBV4-1 combines with J gene TRBJ2-1; D call uncertain. Germline-derived CDR1 and CDR2 are MGHRA and YSYEKL. V was clipped by 1 base and J by 8 bases, with 18 bases between them. This CDR3 is 16 amino acids long.

As DNA, the CDR3 is TGTGCCAGCAGCTCCGGACTAGCGGCTAGCACAGATACGCAGTATTTT. Translating gives CASSSGLAASTDTQYF. This rearrangement joins TRBV5-4 to TRBJ2-3; 10 nucleotides align to TRBD2. The germline V gene has CDR1 SGHNT and CDR2 YYREEE (reference sequence). The CDR3 has 16 residues. V shed 3 bases and J 0 bases; nucleotides not matched to a gene: 4.

The rearrangement uses TRBV28 and TRBJ2-1, with 8 bases identical to TRBD1. CDR1 is MDHEN, CDR2 SYDVKM, per germline. Germline trimming cut 3 bases from V and 6 bases from J; bases unmatched to any gene: 4. The CDR3 consists of 14 residues. The CDR3 protein is CASSFVDRVNEQFF. The CDR3 bases are TGTGCCAGCAGTTTTGTGGACAGGGTCAATGAGCAGTTCTTC.

J is TRBJ2-1 and V is TRBV11-3; unclear D gene. V was trimmed by 2 bases and J by 0 bases, leaving 11 bases between them. The CDR3 loop spans 16 amino acids. Germline assignment: CDR1 SGHNT and CDR2 YENEEA. CDR3 residues: CASSLFWQSSYNEQFF. The CDR3 DNA follows: TGTGCCAGCAGCTTATTCTGGCAGAGCTCCTACAATGAGCAGTTCTTC.

The V gene is TRBV19, the J gene TRBJ2-7; 10 bases match TRBD2. Germline CDR1 and CDR2: LNHDA and SQIVND (reference sequence). The CDR3 runs 15 residues. V lost 5 bases, J lost 2 bases, and 6 bases stayed unmatched. The CDR3 DNA reads as TGTGCCAGTAGTCGCCAGCGGGAGGGCCCCTACGAGCAGTACTTC. The encoded protein is CASSRQREGPYEQYF.

The gene calls are TRBV5-1 and TRBJ1-3; D not resolved. Trimming removed 1 base at V and 0 bases at J, with 8 bases between. The CDR3 is made up of 15 amino acids. From germline, CDR1 is SGHRS and CDR2 YFSETQ. The CDR3 protein is CASSLFSGSGNTIYF. As DNA, the CDR3 is TGCGCCAGCAGCTTGTTTTCAGGCTCTGGAAACACCATATATTTT.

The chain employs TRBV6-5 and TRBJ1-4; 7 positions match TRBD1. CDR3 length: 15 residues. J lost 3 bases, V lost 6 bases, and 7 bases had no gene match. Germline CDR1 and CDR2: MNHEY and SVGAGI. This chain's CDR3 is CASSLQGKANEKLFF. CDR3 bases: TGTGCCAGCAGCCTACAGGGGAAAGCTAATGAAAAACTGTTTTTT.